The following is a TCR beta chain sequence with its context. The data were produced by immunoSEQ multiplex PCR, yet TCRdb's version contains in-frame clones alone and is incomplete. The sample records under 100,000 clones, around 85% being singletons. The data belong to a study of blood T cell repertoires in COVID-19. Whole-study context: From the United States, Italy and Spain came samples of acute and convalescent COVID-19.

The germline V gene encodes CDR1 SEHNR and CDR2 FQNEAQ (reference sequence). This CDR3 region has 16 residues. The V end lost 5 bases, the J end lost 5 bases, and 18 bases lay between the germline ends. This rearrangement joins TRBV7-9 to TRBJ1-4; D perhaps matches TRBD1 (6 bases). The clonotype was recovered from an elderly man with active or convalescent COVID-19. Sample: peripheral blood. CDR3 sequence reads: CASSNQPGQKNEKLFF. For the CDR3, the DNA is TGTGCCAGCAGCAATCAACCGGGACAAAAGAATGAAAAACTGTTTTTT.